Listed here is a single T cell receptor beta chain. The data stem from a study of follicular helper T cells after annual influenza vaccination. The germline V gene encodes CDR1 LGHNT and CDR2 FRNRAP. The ends were cut back, 1 base at V and 0 bases at J, with 13 bases in the middle. CDR3 length: 16 residues. The protocol was immunoSEQ multiplex PCR, while the TCRdb copy is restricted to in-frame clones and leaves out a portion. The table lists about 880 clones, 65% to 75% of them singletons, with around 5.4% in the top ten. Sample time point: 2015-2016 season, 7 days after influenza vaccination. The chain links TRBV12-5 to TRBJ2-7; D is ambiguous. This clonotype originated in an adult who received the influenza vaccine. Specimen: CXCR5+ CD38+ circulating T follicular helper cells from blood, collected 7 days after influenza vaccination. Subset: circulating Tfh, non-naive CD4+CXCR5+PD-1+ (ICOS+CD38+ or ICOS-CD38-). CDR3 loop: CASGLGIRTPSYEQYF. The DNA of the CDR3 is TGTGCTAGTGGTTTGGGAATTAGAACTCCCTCCTACGAGCAGTACTTC.